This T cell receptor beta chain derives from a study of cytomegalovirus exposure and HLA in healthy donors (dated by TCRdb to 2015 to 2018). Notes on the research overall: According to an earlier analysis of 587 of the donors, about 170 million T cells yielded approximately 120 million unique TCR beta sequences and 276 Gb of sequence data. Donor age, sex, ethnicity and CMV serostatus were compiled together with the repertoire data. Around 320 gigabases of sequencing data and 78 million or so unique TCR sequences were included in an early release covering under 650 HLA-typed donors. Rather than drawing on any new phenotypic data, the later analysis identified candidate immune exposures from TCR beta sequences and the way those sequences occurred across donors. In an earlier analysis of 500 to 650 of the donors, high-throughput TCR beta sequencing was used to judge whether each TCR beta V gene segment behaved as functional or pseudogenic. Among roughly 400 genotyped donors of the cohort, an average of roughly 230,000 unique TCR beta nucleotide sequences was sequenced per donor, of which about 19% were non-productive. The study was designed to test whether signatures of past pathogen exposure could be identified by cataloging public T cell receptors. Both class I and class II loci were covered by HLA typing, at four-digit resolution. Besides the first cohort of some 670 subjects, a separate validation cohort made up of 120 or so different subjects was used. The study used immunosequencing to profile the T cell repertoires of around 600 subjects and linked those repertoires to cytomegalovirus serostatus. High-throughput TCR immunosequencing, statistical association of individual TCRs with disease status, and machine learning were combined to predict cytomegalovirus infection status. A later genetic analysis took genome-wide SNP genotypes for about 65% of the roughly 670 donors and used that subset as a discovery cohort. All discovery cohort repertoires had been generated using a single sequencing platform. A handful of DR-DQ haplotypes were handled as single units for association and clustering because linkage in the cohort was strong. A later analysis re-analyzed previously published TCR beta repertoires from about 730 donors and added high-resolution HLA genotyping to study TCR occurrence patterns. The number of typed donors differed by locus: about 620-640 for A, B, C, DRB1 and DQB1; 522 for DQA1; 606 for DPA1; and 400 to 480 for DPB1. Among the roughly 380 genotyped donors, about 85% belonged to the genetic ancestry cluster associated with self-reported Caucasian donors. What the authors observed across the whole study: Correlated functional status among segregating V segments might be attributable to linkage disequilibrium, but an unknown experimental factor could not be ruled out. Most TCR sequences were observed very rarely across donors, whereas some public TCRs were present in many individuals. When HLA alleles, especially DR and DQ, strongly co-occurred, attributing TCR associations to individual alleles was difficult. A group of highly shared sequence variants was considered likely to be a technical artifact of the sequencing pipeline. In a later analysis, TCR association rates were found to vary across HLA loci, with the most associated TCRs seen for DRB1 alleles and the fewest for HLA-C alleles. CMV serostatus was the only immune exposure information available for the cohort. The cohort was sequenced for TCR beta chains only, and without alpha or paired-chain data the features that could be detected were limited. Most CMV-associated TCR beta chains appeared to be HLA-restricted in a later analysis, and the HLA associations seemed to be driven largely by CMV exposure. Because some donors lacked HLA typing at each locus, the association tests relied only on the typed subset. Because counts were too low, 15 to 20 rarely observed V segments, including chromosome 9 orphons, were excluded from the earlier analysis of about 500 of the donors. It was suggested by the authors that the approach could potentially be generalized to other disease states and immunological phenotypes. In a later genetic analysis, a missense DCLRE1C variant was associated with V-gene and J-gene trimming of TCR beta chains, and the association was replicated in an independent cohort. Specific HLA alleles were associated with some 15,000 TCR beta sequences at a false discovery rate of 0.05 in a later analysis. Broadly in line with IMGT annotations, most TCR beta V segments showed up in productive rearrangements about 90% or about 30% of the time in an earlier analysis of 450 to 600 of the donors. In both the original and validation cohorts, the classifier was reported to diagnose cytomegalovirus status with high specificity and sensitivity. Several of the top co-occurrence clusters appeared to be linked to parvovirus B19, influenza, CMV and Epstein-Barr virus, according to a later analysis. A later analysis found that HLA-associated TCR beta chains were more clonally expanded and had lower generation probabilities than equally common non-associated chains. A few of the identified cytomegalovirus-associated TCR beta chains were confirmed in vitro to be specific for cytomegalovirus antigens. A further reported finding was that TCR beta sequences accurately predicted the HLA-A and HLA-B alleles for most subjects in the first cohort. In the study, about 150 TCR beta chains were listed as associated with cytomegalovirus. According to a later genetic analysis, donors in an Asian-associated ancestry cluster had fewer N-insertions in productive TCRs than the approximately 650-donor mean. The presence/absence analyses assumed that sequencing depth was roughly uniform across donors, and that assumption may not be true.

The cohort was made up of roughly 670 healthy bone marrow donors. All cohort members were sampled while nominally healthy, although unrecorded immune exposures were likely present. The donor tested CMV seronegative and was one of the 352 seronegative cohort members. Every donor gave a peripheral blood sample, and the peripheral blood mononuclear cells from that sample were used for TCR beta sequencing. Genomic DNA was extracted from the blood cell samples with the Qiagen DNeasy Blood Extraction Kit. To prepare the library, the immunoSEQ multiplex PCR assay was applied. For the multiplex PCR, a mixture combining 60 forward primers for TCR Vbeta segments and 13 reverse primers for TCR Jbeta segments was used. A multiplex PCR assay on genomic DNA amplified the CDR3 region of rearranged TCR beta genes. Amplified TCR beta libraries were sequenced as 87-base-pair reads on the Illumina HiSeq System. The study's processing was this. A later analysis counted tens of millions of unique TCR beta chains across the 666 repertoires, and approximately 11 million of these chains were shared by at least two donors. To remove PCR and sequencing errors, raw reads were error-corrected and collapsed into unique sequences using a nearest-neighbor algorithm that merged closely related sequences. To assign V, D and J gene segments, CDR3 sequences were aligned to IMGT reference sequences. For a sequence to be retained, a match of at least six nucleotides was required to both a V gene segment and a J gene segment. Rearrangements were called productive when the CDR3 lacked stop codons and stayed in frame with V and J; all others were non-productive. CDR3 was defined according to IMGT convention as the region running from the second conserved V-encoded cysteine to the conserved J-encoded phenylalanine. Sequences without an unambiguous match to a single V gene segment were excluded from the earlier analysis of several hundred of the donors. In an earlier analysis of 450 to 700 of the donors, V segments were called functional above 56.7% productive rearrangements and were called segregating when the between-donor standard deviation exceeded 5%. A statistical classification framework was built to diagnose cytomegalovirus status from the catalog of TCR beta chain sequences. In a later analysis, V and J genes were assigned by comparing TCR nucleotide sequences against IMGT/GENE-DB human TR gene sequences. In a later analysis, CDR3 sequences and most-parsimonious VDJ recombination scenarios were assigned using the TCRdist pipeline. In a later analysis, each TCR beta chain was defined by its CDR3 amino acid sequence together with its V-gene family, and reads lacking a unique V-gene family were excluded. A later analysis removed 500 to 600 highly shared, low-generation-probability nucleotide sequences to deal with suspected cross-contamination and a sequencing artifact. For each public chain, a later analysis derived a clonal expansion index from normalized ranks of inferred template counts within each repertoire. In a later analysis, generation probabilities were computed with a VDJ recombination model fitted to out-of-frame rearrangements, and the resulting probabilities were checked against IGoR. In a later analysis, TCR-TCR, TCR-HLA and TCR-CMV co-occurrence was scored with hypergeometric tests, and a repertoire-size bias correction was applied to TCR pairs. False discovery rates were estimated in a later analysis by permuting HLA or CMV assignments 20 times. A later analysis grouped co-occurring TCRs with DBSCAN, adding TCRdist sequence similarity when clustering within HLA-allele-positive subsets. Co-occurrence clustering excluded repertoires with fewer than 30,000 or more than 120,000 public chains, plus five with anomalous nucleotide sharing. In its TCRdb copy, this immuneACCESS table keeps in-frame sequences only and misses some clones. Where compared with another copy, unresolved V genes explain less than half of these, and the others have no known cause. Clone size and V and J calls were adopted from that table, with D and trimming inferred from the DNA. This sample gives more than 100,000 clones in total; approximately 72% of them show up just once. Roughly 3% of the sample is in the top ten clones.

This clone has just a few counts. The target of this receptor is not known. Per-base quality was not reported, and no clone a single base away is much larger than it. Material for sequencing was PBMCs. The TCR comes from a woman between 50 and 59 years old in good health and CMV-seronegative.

The CDR3 corresponds to CASSLGDPLAQPYNEQFF. The nucleotide sequence reads as follows: TGTGCCAGCAGTTTGGGAGACCCACTAGCCCAACCGTACAATGAGCAGTTCTTC. This receptor chain uses TRBV27 and TRBJ2-1; possibly the D gene is TRBD2, per 6 matching bases. V loses 3 bases, J loses 4 bases, and the germline ends lie 22 bases apart. The germline V gene (reference sequence) supplies CDR1 MNHEY and CDR2 SMNVEV. The CDR3, cysteine through phenylalanine, is 18 amino acids long. Only the CDR3 region is kept as DNA, spanning 54 bases read in frame from base 1.